This T cell receptor (beta chain) came from a study of blood T cell repertoires in COVID-19 (dated by TCRdb to 2019 to 2021). Background on the whole study: Samples covering the acute and convalescent phases of COVID-19 were provided by collaborators in the United States, Italy and Spain. The material from the prospective study consisted of cDNA or gDNA derived from T cells, B-cell-depleted T cells, or PBMCs. The dataset comprised deeply sampled blood TCRbeta repertoires from subjects exposed to, actively infected with, or recovered from COVID-19. A freely available public database, intended as a resource for researchers studying the immune response to SARS-CoV-2, is where the repertoires were released. The samples were drawn from two sources: the first 160 participants of the ongoing ImmuneRACE study, and over 950 subjects contributed by 6 global collaborators. Nearly every sample came with metadata listing a de-identified subject ID, COVID-19 status, age in years and sex. Where available, HLA class I and class II types were taken from metadata supplied by the sample provider and were not determined by assay-based typing. Broader findings and caveats from the paper: How much clinical and demographic metadata was included differed by source and by participant, and the metadata was provided uncurated.

Participants in the prospective study were enrolled through a virtual design, were aged about 18 to 100 years, and lived in about 25 United States geographic areas. To assign participants to cohorts, the prospective study relied on clinical history that participants themselves reported in a screening survey and a study questionnaire. For ImmuneRACE Cohort 3, a participant was defined as recovered based on two consecutive negative NP/OP PCR tests, clearance by a healthcare professional, or resolution of symptoms. In the prospective study, whole blood, serum and a nasopharyngeal or oropharyngeal swab were collected from each participant by mobile phlebotomists. Participants in the prospective study had the option to provide additional blood draws and questionnaires over a roughly 2-month period. Before DNA extraction, prospective study blood samples were shipped either frozen or at room temperature.

TCRbeta CDR3 regions were amplified from genomic DNA by means of the immunoSEQ Assay, a bias-controlled multiplex PCR. In the authors' own workflow: Within the assay, amplification of reference gene primers was used to estimate how many nucleated cells each sample contained. To quantify the absolute abundance of each unique TCRbeta CDR3 rearrangement, sequence reads were collapsed and filtered. Productive Simpson clonality was computed per sample as the square root of Simpson's diversity index over productive rearrangements. TCRdb stores this immuneACCESS table with in-frame sequences only. Part of the clones is absent; in the studies checked, under half of the shortfall reflects unresolved V genes, and no reason is known for the rest. D and trimming were read from the DNA, whereas the V and J calls and clone size are those reported in that table. The sample contains 450,000 to 500,000 clones, about 85% of them found a single time. The ten largest make up under 9.5% of the sample.

Comments on this clone: The specificity of this receptor is unknown. No base-level quality is on record; no much larger clone is a single base apart.

Counted from cysteine to phenylalanine, this CDR3 has 16 amino acids. The only DNA kept is the CDR3, 48 bases in frame from the first base. Trimming accounts for 1 base at V and 6 bases at J, while the number of junction bases matched to no gene is 6. Reading the germline V gene gives CDR1 SGHDT and CDR2 YYEEEE. The TCR originated in a woman aged 55-69 years who had recovered from COVID-19. Sequencing was performed on PBMCs or T cells enriched from blood (not recorded which). The chain employs TRBV5-6 and TRBJ2-2, and 10 junctional nucleotides match TRBD1. For the CDR3, the sequence is CASSLFGQGEAGELFF. The sequence in DNA is TGTGCCAGCAGCTTGTTCGGACAGGGGGAGGCCGGGGAGCTGTTTTTT. The CDR3 plus the reference TRBV5-6 and TRBJ2-2 genes for the other parts give the full variable domain: DAGVTQSPTHLIKTRGQQVTLRCSPKSGHDTVSWYQQALGQGPQFIFQYYEEEERQRGNFPDRFSGHQFPNYSSELNVNALLLGDSALYLCASSLFGQGEAGELFFGEGSRLTVL.